What follows are 15 T cell receptor beta chains derived from one specimen sequenced in a study of T cells in Graves' hyperthyroidism and ophthalmopathy. Amplification of TCR beta CDR3 regions was performed using RNA transcripts as template. Carried out on the TCR CDR3, a first-round RT-PCR used the HTBI primer set. TCRdb reanalysed the multiplex PCR reads using MiXCR and keeps one entry per CDR3 protein. Among about 600,000 distinct CDR3 sequences, roughly a sixth were seen once, and the ten largest hold more than 3%. The sample taken for sequencing was blood. All receptors derive from a woman aged 35 to 49 with Graves' ophthalmopathy.

This clonotype was seen a handful of times. The V gene is TRBV7-6, the J gene TRBJ2-2; TRBD2 matches at 9 bases. The CDR3 runs 17 residues. CDR1 is SGHVS and CDR2 is FNYEAQ in the germline V gene. V trimming: 3 bases; J trimming: 3 bases; junction bases outside the gene matches: 8. CDR3 sequence: CASSLISGSGYTGELFF. The CDR3 DNA is TGTGCCAGCAGCTTGATTAGCGGGAGTGGGTACACCGGGGAGCTGTTTTTT.

Many counts were recorded for this clonotype. The chain joins TRBV28 to TRBJ1-1, with D perhaps TRBD1 (5 bases). The V end was cut by 1 base, the J end by 1 base, with 10 bases between. The germline V gene has CDR1 MDHEN and CDR2 SYDVKM. CDR3 length equals 15 residues. The CDR3 spells CASSLSSTGNTEAFF. DNA for the CDR3: TGTGCCAGCAGTTTATCTTCTACAGGGAACACTGAAGCTTTCTTT.

The chain joins TRBV10-3 to TRBJ1-1, with D maybe TRBD1 (5 bases). Trimming cost V 5 bases and J 3 bases, with 10 bases left between them. This CDR3 contains 13 residues. The germline gives CDR1 ENHRY, CDR2 SYGVKD. As DNA, the CDR3 is TGTGCCATCAGTAAGGGGACCGACACTGAAGCTTTCTTT. This codes for CAISKGTDTEAFF.

There are a few counts of this clonotype. The rearrangement links TRBV28 to TRBJ2-7; 9 positions agree with TRBD1. With 4 bases clipped from V and 1 base from J, the junction kept 8 bases outside the gene matches. This CDR3 contains 16 residues. The germline gives CDR1 MDHEN, CDR2 SYDVKM. The CDR3 sequence: CASSSPGTGRSYEQYF. The CDR3 DNA reads as TGTGCCAGCAGTTCCCCCGGGACAGGGAGATCCTACGAGCAGTACTTC.

The CDR3 region is CASSLTLAGENEQFF. CDR3 DNA sequence: TGTGCCAGCAGTTTAACCCTAGCGGGGGAAAATGAGCAGTTCTTC. The chain couples TRBV7-9 to TRBJ2-1, with 10 bases fitting TRBD2. The junction had 9 bases not matched to a gene; V was cut back by 6 bases and J by 7 bases. Germline CDR1 is SEHNR and CDR2 is FQNEAQ (reference sequence). The CDR3 contains 15 residues. Filled out from reference TRBV7-9 and TRBJ2-1, the complete variable domain reads DTGVSQNPRHKITKRGQNVTFRCDPISEHNRLYWYRQTLGQGPEFLTYFQNEAQLEKSRLLSDRFSAERPKGSFSTLEIQRTEQGDSAMYLCASSLTLAGENEQFFGPGTRLTVL.

This clonotype was seen a few times. Sequence at one end of the junction differs from germline and may be a read error. V is TRBV12-3 or TRBV12-4 and J is TRBJ2-1; 13 bases match TRBD2. CDR3 size: 15 residues. The CDR3, as DNA: TGTGCCGGCAGTCTTCGACTAGCGGGGGGCAATGAGCAGTTCTTC. Translating gives CAGSLRLAGGNEQFF.

This clonotype was seen a few times. The chain combines TRBV19 with TRBJ1-2; 10 bases fit TRBD1. Per the germline V gene, CDR1 is LNHDA and CDR2 is SQIVND (reference sequence). The CDR3 is made up of 17 amino acids. The trim removed 5 bases at V and 8 bases at J, leaving 17 bases unmatched. For the CDR3, the DNA is TGTGCCAGTAGTTCGAAGCCCCGACCGGGACAGGGGAGCGGCTACACCTTC. It codes for CASSSKPRPGQGSGYTF.

The chain recombines TRBV9 with TRBJ2-1; D ambiguous. Trimming shortened V by 4 bases and J by 10 bases, and 24 bases separated the two germline ends. There are 16 residues in the CDR3. Germline V gene lookup returns CDR1 SGDLS and CDR2 YYNGEE. The CDR3 reads CASSQNTGRATGEQFF. DNA for the CDR3: TGTGCCAGCAGCCAAAACACTGGTAGGGCTACCGGAGAGCAGTTCTTC.

Many counts were recorded for this clonotype. CDR3 loop: CARNEDRDNEKLFF. The CDR3 DNA is TGTGCCCGAAACGAGGACAGGGATAATGAAAAACTGTTTTTT. This chain connects TRBV6-1 to TRBJ1-4; 8 nucleotides line up with TRBD1. Germline lookup yields CDR1 MNHNS and CDR2 SASEGT. The CDR3 is 14 amino acids. V lost 11 bases to trimming and J lost 4 bases; unmatched junction nucleotides: 9.

This clonotype was seen many times. The chain links TRBV12-3 or TRBV12-4 to TRBJ1-5; the D is unclear. With 3 bases removed from V and 3 bases from J, the gap between germline ends came to 9 bases. This CDR3 has 14 amino acids. The CDR3 bases are TGTGCCAGCAGTTTTAAATCCCCCAATCAGCCCCAGCATTTT. Its protein is CASSFKSPNQPQHF.

This clonotype was recorded at least ten times. The J gene is TRBJ2-5, the V gene TRBV29-1, with D tentatively TRBD1 (6 bases). Trimming shortened V by 5 bases and J by 1 base, and 14 bases separated the two germline ends. The CDR3 totals 14 residues. Germline lookup yields CDR1 SQVTM and CDR2 ANQGSEA. CDR3 sequence (DNA): TGCAGCGTTAACCCTGGACAGTTCCAAGAGACCCAGTACTTC. Amino acids: CSVNPGQFQETQYF.

At least ten counts were recorded for this clonotype. This rearrangement joins TRBV30 to TRBJ1-6, with D possibly being TRBD1 (5 bases). The CDR3 is made up of 16 amino acids. The V gene's germline CDR1 is GTSNPN and CDR2 SVGIG (reference sequence). Trimming took 4 bases from V and 7 from J, leaving 20 bases between them. The CDR3 coding sequence is TGTGCCTGGAAGAGGGGCGGGGTCGCCGCAAATTCACCCCTCCACTTT. It specifies CAWKRGGVAANSPLHF.

This clonotype has a count of ten or more. The J gene is TRBJ1-4, the V gene TRBV3-1; 7 bases match TRBD1. CDR1 and CDR2 (germline): LGHDT, YNNKEL (reference sequence). This CDR3 is built from 15 residues. Unmatched junction bases numbered 7, after V lost 4 bases and J lost 5 bases. CDR3 sequence reads: CASSPTGTANEKLFF. CDR3 bases: TGTGCCAGCAGCCCCACCGGGACAGCGAATGAAAAACTGTTTTTT.

The table lists this clonotype with many counts. The V call is TRBV20-1, the J call TRBJ2-3; possible D gene TRBD1, 6 bases. V dropped 7 bases and J dropped 0 bases, with 8 bases sitting between them. The germline gives CDR1 DFQATT, CDR2 SNEGSKA (reference sequence). CDR3 length equals 12 residues. CDR3 residues: CSGDTSTDTQYF. CDR3 DNA sequence: TGCAGTGGGGACACTAGCACAGATACGCAGTATTTT.

This clonotype was observed at least ten times. V and J are TRBV11-3 and TRBJ2-3; TRBD1 matches 7 bases. CDR1 and CDR2 (germline): SGHNT, YENEEA. V shed 5 bases and J 3 bases; nucleotides not matched to a gene: 11. CDR3 length equals 16 residues. The CDR3 region has the DNA TGTGCCAGCAGCCAGGGCCGGGACAGCCGGACAGATACGCAGTATTTT. This encodes CASSQGRDSRTDTQYF.